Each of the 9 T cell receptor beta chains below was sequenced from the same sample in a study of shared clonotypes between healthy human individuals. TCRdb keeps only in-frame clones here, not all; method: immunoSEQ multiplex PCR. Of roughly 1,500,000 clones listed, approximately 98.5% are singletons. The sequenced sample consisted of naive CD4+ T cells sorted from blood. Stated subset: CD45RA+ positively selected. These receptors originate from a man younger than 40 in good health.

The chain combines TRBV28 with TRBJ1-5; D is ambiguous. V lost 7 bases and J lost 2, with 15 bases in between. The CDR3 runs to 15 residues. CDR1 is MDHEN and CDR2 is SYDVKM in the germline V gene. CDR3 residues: CASTTNSFGNQPQHF. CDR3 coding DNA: TGTGCCAGCACCACGAACTCGTTTGGCAATCAGCCCCAGCATTTT.

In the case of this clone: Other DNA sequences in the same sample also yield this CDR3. The CDR3 sequence is CASSLRGGNQPQHF. As DNA, the CDR3 is TGTGCCAGCAGTTTAAGGGGGGGCAATCAGCCCCAGCATTTT. V gene TRBV28 combines with J gene TRBJ1-5; a possible D gene is TRBD1 (6 bases). V gave up 2 bases and J gave up 2 bases, with 7 bases separating them. The germline V gene has CDR1 MDHEN and CDR2 SYDVKM. This CDR3 contains 14 residues.

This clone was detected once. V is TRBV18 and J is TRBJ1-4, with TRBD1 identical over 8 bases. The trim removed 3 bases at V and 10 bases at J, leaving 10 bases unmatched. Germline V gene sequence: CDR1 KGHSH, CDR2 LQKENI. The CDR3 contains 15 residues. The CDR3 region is CASSPRQGSDGKLFF. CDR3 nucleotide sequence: TGTGCCAGCTCACCTCGACAGGGGAGTGACGGAAAACTGTTTTTT.

The CDR3 loop is CASSYRQARTYEQYF. CDR3 in DNA: TGTGCCAGCAGTTACCGCCAAGCTAGGACCTACGAGCAGTACTTC. This chain uses TRBV6-5 with TRBJ2-7; D is uncertain. Between the trimmed V and J ends, which lost 2 bases and 2 bases, there was a span of 13 bases. The CDR3 consists of 15 residues. Germline V lookup: CDR1 MNHEY, CDR2 SVGAGI.

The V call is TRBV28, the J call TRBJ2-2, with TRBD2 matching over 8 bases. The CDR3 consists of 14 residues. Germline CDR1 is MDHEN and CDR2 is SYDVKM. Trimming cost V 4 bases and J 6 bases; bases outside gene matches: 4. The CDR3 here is CASSSSGGPGELFF. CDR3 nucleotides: TGTGCCAGCAGTTCCTCGGGAGGGCCCGGGGAGCTGTTTTTT.

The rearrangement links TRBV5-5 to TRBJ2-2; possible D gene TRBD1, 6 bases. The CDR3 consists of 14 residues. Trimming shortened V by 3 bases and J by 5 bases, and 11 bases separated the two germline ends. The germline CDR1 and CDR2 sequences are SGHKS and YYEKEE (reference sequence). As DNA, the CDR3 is TGTGCCAGCAGCTCCCCCCAGGGGACCGGGGAGCTGTTTTTT. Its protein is CASSSPQGTGELFF. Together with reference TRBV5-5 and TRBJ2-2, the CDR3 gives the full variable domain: DAGVTQSPTHLIKTRGQQVTLRCSPISGHKSVSWYQQVLGQGPQFIFQYYEKEERGRGNFPDRFSARQFPNYSSELNVNALLLGDSALYLCASSSPQGTGELFFGEGSRLTVL.

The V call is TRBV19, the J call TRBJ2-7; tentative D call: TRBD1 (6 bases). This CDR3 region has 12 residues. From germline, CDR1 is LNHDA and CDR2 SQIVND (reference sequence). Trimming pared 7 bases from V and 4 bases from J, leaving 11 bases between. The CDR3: CASKGVGYEQYF. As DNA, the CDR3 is TGTGCCAGTAAGGGGGTAGGATACGAGCAGTACTTC.

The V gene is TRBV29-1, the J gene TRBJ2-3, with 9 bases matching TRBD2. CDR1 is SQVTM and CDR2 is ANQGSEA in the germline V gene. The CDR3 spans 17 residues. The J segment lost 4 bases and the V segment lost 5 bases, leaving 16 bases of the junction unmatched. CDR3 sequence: CSVIRLAGIPTSDTQYF. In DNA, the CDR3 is TGCAGCGTTATCCGGCTAGCGGGGATTCCAACCTCAGATACGCAGTATTTT.

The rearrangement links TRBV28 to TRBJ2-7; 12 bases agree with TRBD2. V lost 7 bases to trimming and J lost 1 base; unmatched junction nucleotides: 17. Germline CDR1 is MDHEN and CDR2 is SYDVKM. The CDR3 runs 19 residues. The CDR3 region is CASIAPGTSGPQGSYEQYF. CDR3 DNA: TGTGCCAGCATTGCCCCGGGGACTAGCGGGCCTCAGGGATCCTACGAGCAGTACTTC.